What follows are 18 T cell receptor beta chains derived from one specimen sequenced in a study of post-analysis software for immune sequencing data (dated by TCRdb to about 2015). Here is what the overall study found, with its caveats: Significantly higher frequencies in patients than in controls were found for about 5 TRBV segments, including TRBV5-6, TRBV5-1 and TRBV20-1.

Preparation of the library involved PCR. Sequencing used an Illumina HiSeq 2500. To reduce PCR and sequencing biases, unique molecular identifiers were built into the TCR beta cDNA libraries. TCRdb redid the processing of the public reads, applying fastp at Q25 and MiXCR, and retained in-frame beta chains. Each record represents a unique CDR3 protein, reported with the most common genes and DNA among its rows. Counted in this sample were under 900,000 distinct CDR3 sequences; about 57% of them appeared once. Clones ranked in the top ten supply approximately 4.3% of the sample. Their specific antigens are unknown. What was sequenced was blood. All receptors come from a girl under 18 with multiple sclerosis.

In its sample, this clonotype was seen a few times. J is TRBJ1-5 and V is TRBV10-3, with D hard to call. Between the trimmed V and J ends, which lost 6 bases and 1 base, there was a span of 4 bases. The germline V gene has CDR1 ENHRY and CDR2 SYGVKD. This CDR3 spans 12 amino acids. CDR3 sequence reads: CAIRDSNQPQHF. CDR3 DNA sequence: TGTGCCATCAGGGACAGCAATCAGCCCCAGCATTTT.

This rearrangement joins TRBV20-1 to TRBJ2-5; TRBD2 is a possible D gene (6 bases). Germline CDR1 DFQATT, CDR2 SNEGSKA (reference sequence). The ends were cut back, 1 base at V and 5 bases at J, with 14 bases in the middle. The CDR3 is 14 amino acids. The chain's CDR3 is CSARVAGSGETQYF. As DNA, the CDR3 is TGCAGTGCTAGAGTTGCCGGGAGCGGGGAGACCCAGTACTTC.

The chain carries TRBV10-3 and TRBJ2-7; 10 bases are shared with TRBD1. J gave up 2 bases and V 4 bases, and 2 bases lay outside the gene matches. The CDR3 covers 14 residues. Germline V gives CDR1 ENHRY, CDR2 SYGVKD. CDR3: CAISGGTGAYEQYF. As DNA, the CDR3 is TGTGCCATCAGTGGGGGGACAGGGGCCTACGAGCAGTACTTC.

V and J are TRBV5-1 and TRBJ2-4, with D maybe TRBD1 (5 bases). The germline gives CDR1 SGHRS, CDR2 YFSETQ. The germline V and J ends were trimmed by 0 bases and 13 bases, with 20 bases remaining between them. The CDR3 has 15 residues. The CDR3 loop is CASSLASQGPLEQYF. CDR3 bases: TGCGCCAGCAGCTTGGCCTCCCAGGGTCCGTTAGAGCAGTACTTC.

J is TRBJ1-1 and V is TRBV29-1, with D perhaps matching TRBD1 (6 bases). The CDR3 is made up of 15 amino acids. V lost 0 bases and J 3 bases, leaving 14 bases between the germline ends. Germline V gene lookup returns CDR1 SQVTM and CDR2 ANQGSEA. CDR3 sequence: CSVEDAAGADTEAFF. Here the CDR3 DNA reads TGCAGCGTTGAAGATGCGGCAGGGGCGGACACTGAAGCTTTCTTT.

CDR3 bases: TGCAGTGCTAGGGACCTAGCGGGAGGGCTGGCTGCAGACATTCAGTACTTC. Its protein product is CSARDLAGGLAADIQYF. The V and J genes are TRBV20-1 and TRBJ2-7; TRBD2 aligns across 12 bases. The J call is in doubt because the DNA end fits TRBJ2-4 better. The CDR3 has 17 residues. Germline V gene lookup returns CDR1 DFQATT and CDR2 SNEGSKA (reference sequence).

In this sample, this clonotype turned up a few times. The rearrangement joins TRBV29-1 to TRBJ2-7; D is perhaps TRBD1 or TRBD2 (5 bases each). This CDR3 is 14 amino acids long. Trimming took off 3 bases at V and 2 bases at J, with 14 bases between the two ends. The germline gives CDR1 SQVTM, CDR2 ANQGSEA. CDR3 residues: CSVDSRGSPYEQYF. The CDR3 DNA reads as TGCAGCGTTGATTCCCGGGGCAGCCCCTACGAGCAGTACTTC.

The chain has TRBV10-3 and TRBJ2-1; D is perhaps TRBD2 (5 bases). Germline lookup yields CDR1 ENHRY and CDR2 SYGVKD. The V gene lost 2 bases and the J gene lost 2 bases, with 10 bases spanning the gap. CDR3 length: 15 amino acids. As DNA, the CDR3 is TGTGCCATCAGTGAGGAGGGAGTTACCTACAATGAGCAGTTCTTC. This codes for CAISEEGVTYNEQFF.

This chain joins TRBV4-2 and TRBJ1-2; D gene unclear. The CDR3 spans 14 residues. V lost 0 bases and J 4 bases, leaving 9 bases between the germline ends. Germline V gene data show CDR1 as LGHNA and CDR2 as YNFKEQ. CDR3 DNA: TGTGCCAGCAGCCAAGAAGGAACGGGCTATGGCTACACCTTC. Translating gives CASSQEGTGYGYTF.

The chain is built from TRBV3-1 and TRBJ2-7; D might be TRBD1 (5 bases). This CDR3 comprises 14 residues. V dropped 0 bases and J dropped 2 bases, with 8 bases sitting between them. CDR1 is LGHDT, CDR2 YNNKEL, per germline (reference sequence). The CDR3 DNA reads as TGTGCCAGCAGCCAAGATTTGACAGCCTACGAGCAGTACTTC. Translation gives CASSQDLTAYEQYF.

This clonotype turned up a few times. CDR3 sequence reads: CSAVSGQYSNQPQHF. Written as DNA, the CDR3 is TGCAGTGCCGTATCGGGACAATATAGCAATCAGCCCCAGCATTTT. The chain combines TRBV20-1 with TRBJ1-5, with a tentative D call TRBD1 (6 bases). Germline assignment: CDR1 DFQATT and CDR2 SNEGSKA (reference sequence). Trimming stripped 6 bases from V and 0 bases from J, with 15 bases between. The CDR3 runs to 15 residues.

The gene calls are TRBV5-6 and TRBJ2-7; TRBD1 might be the D (6 bases). Germline-derived CDR1 and CDR2 are SGHDT and YYEEEE. The CDR3 runs to 17 residues. The V gene lost 3 bases and the J gene lost 3 bases, with 22 bases spanning the gap. As DNA, the CDR3 is TGTGCCAGCAGCTCCAGAGAGGGGGAAGGGGTTCACTACGAGCAGTACTTC. Amino acid sequence: CASSSREGEGVHYEQYF. The full variable domain, completed using reference TRBV5-6 and TRBJ2-7, is DAGVTQSPTHLIKTRGQQVTLRCSPKSGHDTVSWYQQALGQGPQFIFQYYEEEERQRGNFPDRFSGHQFPNYSSELNVNALLLGDSALYLCASSSREGEGVHYEQYFGPGTRLTVT.

The J gene is TRBJ2-5, the V gene TRBV2, with a weak D call TRBD1 (5 bases). V was cut by 4 bases and J by 13 bases, with 13 bases left in between. The CDR3 spans 11 residues. The germline V gene encodes CDR1 SNHLY and CDR2 FYNNEI. CDR3 sequence (DNA): TGTGCCAGCAGTGGTCGCCTTCAGGGGTACTTC. Its protein product is CASSGRLQGYF.

This clonotype was recorded a few times. The V call is TRBV7-3, the J call TRBJ2-4; 9 bases are a match to TRBD1. The CDR3 length is 14 residues. CDR1 is SGHTA and CDR2 is FQGTGA in the germline V gene. Unmatched junction bases numbered 7, after V lost 5 bases and J lost 8 bases. CDR3 amino acids: CASSETGGAYIQYF. The CDR3 DNA reads as TGTGCCAGCAGCGAAACAGGGGGCGCTTACATTCAGTACTTC.

This clonotype was detected a few times. The chain carries TRBV12-3 or TRBV12-4 and TRBJ2-7, with D possibly matching TRBD1 (6 bases). V lost 6 bases to trimming and J lost 2 bases, with 14 bases between them. The CDR3 is 14 amino acids. The DNA of the CDR3 is TGTGCCAGCAGCACCGGGACACCACCCTACGAGCAGTACTTC. This encodes CASSTGTPPYEQYF.

V is TRBV21-1 and J is TRBJ2-3. TRBV21-1 is given as a pseudogene. This CDR3 has 15 residues. The CDR3: CASSKASFSTDTQYF. The CDR3 DNA is TGTGCCAGCAGCAAAGCATCCTTTAGCACAGATACGCAGTATTTT.

Only a few counts were recorded for this clonotype. The chain joins TRBV5-5 to TRBJ1-1; D is undetermined. V shed 2 bases and J shed 5 bases, with 16 bases lying between them. The CDR3 totals 15 residues. The V gene's germline CDR1 is SGHKS and CDR2 YYEKEE (reference sequence). The CDR3 region has the DNA TGTGCCAGCAGCTTTTCAACGGGAACGCCTACTGAAGCTTTCTTT. This sequence encodes CASSFSTGTPTEAFF.

The chain recombines TRBV29-1 with TRBJ2-1, with TRBD2 as a possible D gene (6 bases). This CDR3 contains 14 residues. Germline-derived CDR1 and CDR2 are SQVTM and ANQGSEA. V lost 3 bases to trimming and J lost 4 bases, with 13 bases between them. The CDR3 region is CSVESTGAYNEQFF. In nucleotides, the CDR3 is TGCAGCGTTGAGAGTACGGGAGCGTACAATGAGCAGTTCTTC.